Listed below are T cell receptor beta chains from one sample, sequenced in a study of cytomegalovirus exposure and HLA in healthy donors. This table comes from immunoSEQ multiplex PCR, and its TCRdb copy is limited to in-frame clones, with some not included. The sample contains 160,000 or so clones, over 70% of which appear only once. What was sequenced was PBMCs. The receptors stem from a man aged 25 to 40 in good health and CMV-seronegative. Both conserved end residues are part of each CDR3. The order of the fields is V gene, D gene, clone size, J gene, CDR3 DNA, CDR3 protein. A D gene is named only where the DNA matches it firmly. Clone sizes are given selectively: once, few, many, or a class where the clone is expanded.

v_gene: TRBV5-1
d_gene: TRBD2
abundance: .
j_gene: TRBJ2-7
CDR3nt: TGCGCCAGCAGCAGAGTTCGGGGGAGGGCCTACGAGCAGTACTTC
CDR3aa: CASSRVRGRAYEQYF

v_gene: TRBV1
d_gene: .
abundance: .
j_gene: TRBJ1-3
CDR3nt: TGCACCAGCAGTCGGAAGGACAGGAGATTCTCTGGAAACACCATATATTTT
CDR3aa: CTSSRKDRRFSGNTIYF

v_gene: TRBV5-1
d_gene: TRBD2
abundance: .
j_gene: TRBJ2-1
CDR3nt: TGCGCCAGCAGCTTTGAGGGACTAGCGGGGGTCGAGCTCAATGAGCAGTTCTTC
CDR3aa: CASSFEGLAGVELNEQFF

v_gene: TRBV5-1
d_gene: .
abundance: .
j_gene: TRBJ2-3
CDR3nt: TGCGCCAGCAGCTTGATAGTAAGCCGCACAGATACGCAGTATTTT
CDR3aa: CASSLIVSRTDTQYF

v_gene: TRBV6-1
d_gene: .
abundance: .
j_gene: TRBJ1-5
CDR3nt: TGTGCCAGCAGTGATCAGCGGGGGGAGCCCCAGCATTTT
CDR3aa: CASSDQRGEPQHF

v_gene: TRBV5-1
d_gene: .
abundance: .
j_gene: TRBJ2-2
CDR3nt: TGCGCCAGCAGCTTGTCACAGGGTGGAACCGGGGAGCTGTTTTTT
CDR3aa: CASSLSQGGTGELFF

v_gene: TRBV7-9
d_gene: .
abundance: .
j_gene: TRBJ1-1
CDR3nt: TGTGCCAGCAGCTTAGCTAGCCCCAATATTTGGGAAGCTTTCTTT
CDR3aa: CASSLASPNIWEAFF

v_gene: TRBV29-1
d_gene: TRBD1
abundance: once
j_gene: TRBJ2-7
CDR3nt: TGCAGCGTTGAAGTTTCGGGACAGGGGTACGAGCAGTACTTC
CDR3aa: CSVEVSGQGYEQYF

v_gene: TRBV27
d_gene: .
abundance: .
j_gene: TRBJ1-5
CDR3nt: TGTGCCACAAAGCCAGGGGATTCCAGCAATCAGCCCCAGCATTTT
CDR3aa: CATKPGDSSNQPQHF

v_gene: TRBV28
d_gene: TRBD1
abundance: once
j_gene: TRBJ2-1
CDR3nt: TGTGCCAGCAGCTGGGACAGGGTGACCCACAATGAGCAGTTCTTC
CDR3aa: CASSWDRVTHNEQFF

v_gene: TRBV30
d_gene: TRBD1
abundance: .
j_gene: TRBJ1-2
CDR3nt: TGTGCCTGGAGGCCCCCGGGACAGGGGTCTGGGCCCTATGGCTACACCTTC
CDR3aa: CAWRPPGQGSGPYGYTF

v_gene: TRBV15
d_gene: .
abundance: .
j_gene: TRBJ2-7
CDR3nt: TGTGCCACCAGCAGAGGAGGAGGATGGGTGTACGAGCAGTACTTC
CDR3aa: CATSRGGGWVYEQYF

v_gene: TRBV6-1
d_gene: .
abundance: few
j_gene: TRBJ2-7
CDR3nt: TGTGCCAGCAGTCGCCACGGGGACTACGAGCAGTACTTC
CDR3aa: CASSRHGDYEQYF

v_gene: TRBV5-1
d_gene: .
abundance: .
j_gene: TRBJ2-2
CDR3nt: TGCGCCAGCAGCTTGGACAGCACCGGGGAGCTGTTTTTT
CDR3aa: CASSLDSTGELFF

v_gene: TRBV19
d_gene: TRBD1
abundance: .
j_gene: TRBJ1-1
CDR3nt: TGTGCCAGTGCTCGGCCAGGGGGCTTTACCACTGAAGCTTTCTTT
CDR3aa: CASARPGGFTTEAFF

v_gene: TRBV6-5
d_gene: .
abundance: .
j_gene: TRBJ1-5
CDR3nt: TGTGCCAGCAGTTCCGACATTAATAGCAATCAGCCCCAGCATTTT
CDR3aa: CASSSDINSNQPQHF

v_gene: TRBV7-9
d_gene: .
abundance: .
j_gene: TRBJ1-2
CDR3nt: TGTTCCAGCACCCTGACTTATGGCTACACCTTC
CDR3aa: CSSTLTYGYTF